This T cell receptor (beta chain) was observed in a study of monozygotic twins with inflammatory bowel disease. Researchers ran eight separate cDNA reactions for each sample. TCRdb reanalyzed the 5' RACE reads and collapses them to one entry per CDR3 protein, without DNA. The data show more than 85,000 distinct CDR3 sequences, and the top ten clones hold about an eighth. CDR3 size: 14 residues. The germline gives CDR1 SGHRS, CDR2 YFSETQ. This chain joins TRBV5-1 and TRBJ2-5; there is no DNA to check the TCRdb D call of TRBD2. The sequenced sample was blood. This clonotype was obtained from a human donor with ulcerative colitis or Crohn's disease, or a healthy co-twin of an affected twin (not recorded which). The CDR3 spells CASSSGQGGATQYF.